A selection of T cell receptor beta chains follows, all from one sample in a study of T cells in Graves' hyperthyroidism and ophthalmopathy. Each CDR3 protein is one row after TCRdb ran MiXCR on the multiplex PCR reads. The table records about 350,000 distinct CDR3 sequences, around 13% of them present only once. The sample consisted of blood. Source of these receptors: a woman between 40 and 55 years old with Graves' ophthalmopathy. Both conserved end residues are part of each CDR3. D genes are given only for firm matches. Where a row states a size, it is once, few, many or the class of an expanded clone; other rows omit it.

DNA,CDR3,J,size,V,D
TGTGCCAGCAGCCATACTCAGGGACAGGGAGTCTACGAGCAGTACTTC,CASSHTQGQGVYEQYF,TRBJ2-7,.,TRBV6-1,TRBD1
TGTGCCATCAGTGAGACGGAAAACTCTGGAAACACCATATATTTT,CAISETENSGNTIYF,TRBJ1-3,many,TRBV10-3,.
TGTGCCAGTAGTATTTTGGCAGGGGGACTCGACTATGGCTACACCTTC,CASSILAGGLDYGYTF,TRBJ1-2,many,TRBV19,TRBD1
TGCAGTGGCAGGGGTAGGGGCGGGAGAGGCTACGAGCAGTACTTC,CSGRGRGGRGYEQYF,TRBJ2-7,many,TRBV20-1,.
TGTGCCACCACTTTACAGGGGAACCCCTATGGCTACACCTTC,CATTLQGNPYGYTF,TRBJ1-2,.,TRBV3-1,TRBD1
TGCGCCAGCAGCTTAAGACAGGAGCCTCACTATGGCTACACCTTC,CASSLRQEPHYGYTF,TRBJ1-2,many,TRBV5-1,.
TGTGCCACCAGTGCTCCGGGACAGGGTTCCGGGGAGCAGTACTTC,CATSAPGQGSGEQYF,TRBJ2-7,.,TRBV24-1,TRBD1
TGTGCCAGGGGGGTGGCTCCTTCCAACAATGAGCAGTTCTTC,CARGVAPSNNEQFF,TRBJ2-1,few,TRBV14,.
TGCGCCAGCAGCTTGAGGACTAGCGGCAATGAGCAGTTCTTC,CASSLRTSGNEQFF,TRBJ2-1,.,TRBV5-1,TRBD2
TGTGCCAGCAGTGAGGCCCGGTGGCCCCAGCATTTT,CASSEARWPQHF,TRBJ1-5,.,TRBV6-2/TRBV6-3,.
TGTGCCAGTAGGCTACGGGGGGGCCACGAGCAGTACTTC,CASRLRGGHEQYF,TRBJ2-7,few,TRBV19,TRBD2
TGTGCCAGCAGTGCCAACAGGGGAAAGGGCCAGCCCCAGCATTTT,CASSANRGKGQPQHF,TRBJ1-5,many,TRBV2,TRBD1
TGTGCCAGCAGAGGTCGCTATAGGACAGATACGCAGTATTTT,CASRGRYRTDTQYF,TRBJ2-3,.,TRBV7-9,.
TGTGCCAGCAGTGAATTTAGGGGGCCCGGGGAGCTGTTTTTT,CASSEFRGPGELFF,TRBJ2-2,many,TRBV25-1,TRBD1
TGTGCCATCAGTGTAAGGGCTTCTAGCGCAAAAGAGCAGTACTTC,CAISVRASSAKEQYF,TRBJ2-7,many,TRBV10-3,.
TGTGCCAGCAGCCAAGTGGGCCGGGTCGAGCAGTACTTC,CASSQVGRVEQYF,TRBJ2-7,.,TRBV14,.
TGCAGCGTTGCCCCCACGGTGGTAGAGACCCAGTACTTC,CSVAPTVVETQYF,TRBJ2-5,many,TRBV29-1,.
TGTGCCAGCTCACCACCGGGAGATCAGCCCCAGCATTTT,CASSPPGDQPQHF,TRBJ1-5,many,TRBV18,.
TGTGCCAGTACCTTAGCGGGGGTATCCTACAATGAGCAGTTCTTC,CASTLAGVSYNEQFF,TRBJ2-1,few,TRBV19,TRBD2
TGTGCCAGCAGTTACGGGCAGAGAGAACAGCCCCAGCATTTT,CASSYGQREQPQHF,TRBJ1-5,many,TRBV6-6,.
TGTGCCAGCAGTGAATCAGGGGGCGGAAACACCATATATTTT,CASSESGGGNTIYF,TRBJ1-3,many,TRBV25-1,TRBD1
TGCAGCGCCATAGACAACACTGAAGCTTTCTTT,CSAIDNTEAFF,TRBJ1-1,many,TRBV29-1,.
TGCAGCGTTGACGACGGAAACACTGAAGCTTTCTTT,CSVDDGNTEAFF,TRBJ1-1,many,TRBV29-1,.
TGTGCCAGCAGCCCTTACAGGGGGCTGCAACAAGAGACCCAGTACTTC,CASSPYRGLQQETQYF,TRBJ2-5,.,TRBV3-1,TRBD1
TGTGCCAGCAGCCAGACGTCGGGGGGGGGTGCAGATACGCAGTATTTT,CASSQTSGGGADTQYF,TRBJ2-3,few,TRBV3-1,TRBD2
TGTGCCAGCAGACTAGCGGACAACAATGAGCAGTTCTTC,CASRLADNNEQFF,TRBJ2-1,.,TRBV19,TRBD2
TGTGCCAGCAGTCTCGGGACACCTAACTATGGCTACACCTTC,CASSLGTPNYGYTF,TRBJ1-2,many,TRBV12-3/TRBV12-4,.
TGTGCCAGCAGTCAGACAGGGCGGGGGACAGATACGCAGTATTTT,CASSQTGRGTDTQYF,TRBJ2-3,.,TRBV28,.
TGTGCCAGCACAAGAACAGGGTTTTATTCACCCCTCCACTTT,CASTRTGFYSPLHF,TRBJ1-6,many,TRBV27,.
TGTGCCAGCAGTTTAGGGCAAGACTACGAGCAGTACTTC,CASSLGQDYEQYF,TRBJ2-7,many,TRBV12-3/TRBV12-4,.
TGTGCCAGCAGGTGGTTAGGGCTTTCTTTCTTT,CASRWLGLSFF,TRBJ1-1,few,TRBV5-5,.
TGTGCCAGCAGCTTGCGAGGGGGGACCCAAGAGACCCAGTACTTC,CASSLRGGTQETQYF,TRBJ2-5,many,TRBV7-2,.
TGTGCCAGCACCTTAGCGGGAGGGTCCTCCTACAATGAGCAGTTCTTC,CASTLAGGSSYNEQFF,TRBJ2-1,many,TRBV28,TRBD2
TGTGCCACCAGTGAACCGACTAGCGGTAGCACAGATACGCAGTATTTT,CATSEPTSGSTDTQYF,TRBJ2-3,.,TRBV24-1,TRBD2
TGCAGTGCTAGAGATTGGACTAGCGGAAACACAGATACGCAGTATTTT,CSARDWTSGNTDTQYF,TRBJ2-3,once,TRBV20-1,TRBD2
TGCAGTGCTAGAGAGGGTAGGGCTACTGAAGCTTTCTTT,CSAREGRATEAFF,TRBJ1-1,many,TRBV20-1,.
TGTGCCAGCAGCTTAGTGAGGCCGGGGGGGCCAGTAGATACGCAGTATTTT,CASSLVRPGGPVDTQYF,TRBJ2-3,few,TRBV11-2,TRBD2
TGTGCCAGCAGTGAGGGGGCCGCTTACAATGAGCAGTTCTTC,CASSEGAAYNEQFF,TRBJ2-1,many,TRBV6-1,.
TGCAGTGCTAGGTCACCGGGGAGATCCTCCTACGAGCAGTACTTC,CSARSPGRSSYEQYF,TRBJ2-7,few,TRBV20-1,.
TGTGCCAGCAGTGAAGAAAGCTTCCTTGGGGGGCGCGACTATGGCTACACCTTC,CASSEESFLGGRDYGYTF,TRBJ1-2,few,TRBV6-1,.
TGTGCCAGCGTTCAAGGGGGAGTGGAGGCTTCGTACGAGCAGTACTTC,CASVQGGVEASYEQYF,TRBJ2-7,.,TRBV7-9,.
TGTGCCAGCAGTCTCGGGGGGCTCAGCAATGAGCAGTTCTTC,CASSLGGLSNEQFF,TRBJ2-1,many,TRBV12-3/TRBV12-4,.
TGCGCCAGCAGCCAAGTTTGGTTTCCGGGACAGACAGGTTACGAGCAGTACTTC,CASSQVWFPGQTGYEQYF,TRBJ2-7,.,TRBV4-1,TRBD1
TGTGCCAGTAGCCAGGGTGGGGATACGCAGTATTTT,CASSQGGDTQYF,TRBJ2-3,many,TRBV19,.
TGTGCCAGCAGCTTACAGGGGGCTAACGGGGAGCTGTTTTTT,CASSLQGANGELFF,TRBJ2-2,many,TRBV7-9,TRBD1
TGTGCTAGTGGTTTGAGCGGGGGGCATATAGATACGCAGTATTTT,CASGLSGGHIDTQYF,TRBJ2-3,many,TRBV12-5,TRBD2
TGTGCCAGCTTACTAGCGGAAAAAGAGACCCAGTACTTC,CASLLAEKETQYF,TRBJ2-5,many,TRBV19,TRBD2
TGTGCCAGCAGCTTAGAAGGTCAAAACAATGAGCAGTTCTTC,CASSLEGQNNEQFF,TRBJ2-1,many,TRBV11-2,.
TGTGCCAGCAGCGCCCGACAGAACTCTGGAAACACCATATATTTT,CASSARQNSGNTIYF,TRBJ1-3,.,TRBV11-3,.
TGCGCCAGCAGCTTGGGGAGTGGGGGGGAGAGCAATCAGCCCCAGCATTTT,CASSLGSGGESNQPQHF,TRBJ1-5,.,TRBV5-1,.
TGTGCCAGCAGCTCGGCGGGGGGTTGGAGCAATCAGCCCCAGCATTTT,CASSSAGGWSNQPQHF,TRBJ1-5,many,TRBV7-9,.